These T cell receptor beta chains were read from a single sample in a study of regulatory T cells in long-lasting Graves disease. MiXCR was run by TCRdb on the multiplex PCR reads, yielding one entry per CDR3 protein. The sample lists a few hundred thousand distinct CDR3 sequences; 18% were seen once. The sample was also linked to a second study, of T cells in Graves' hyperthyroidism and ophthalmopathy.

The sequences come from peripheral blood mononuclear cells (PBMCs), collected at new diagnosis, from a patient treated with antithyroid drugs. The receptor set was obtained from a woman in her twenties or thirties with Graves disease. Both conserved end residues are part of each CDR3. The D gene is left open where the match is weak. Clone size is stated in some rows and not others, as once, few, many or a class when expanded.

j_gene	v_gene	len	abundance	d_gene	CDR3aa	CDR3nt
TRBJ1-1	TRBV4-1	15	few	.	CASSPDGGRNTEAFF	TGCGCCAGCAGCCCGGACGGCGGAAGGAACACTGAAGCTTTCTTT
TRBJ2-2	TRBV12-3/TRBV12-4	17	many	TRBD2	CASTAGGAGGNTGELFF	TGTGCCAGCACCGCCGGGGGAGCGGGGGGGAACACCGGGGAGCTGTTTTTT
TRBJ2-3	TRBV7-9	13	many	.	CASSLLHTDTQYF	TGTGCTAGTAGCCTACTCCACACAGATACGCAGTATTTT
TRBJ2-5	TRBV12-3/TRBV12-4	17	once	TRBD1	CASSAVRGDRAGKTQYF	TGTGCCAGCAGCGCCGTCAGGGGCGACAGGGCTGGAAAGACCCAGTACTTC
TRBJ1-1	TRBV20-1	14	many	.	CSARVGSMNTEAFF	TGCAGTGCTAGGGTGGGAAGCATGAACACTGAAGCTTTCTTT
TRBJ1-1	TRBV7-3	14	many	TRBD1	CASSEQGGPTEAFF	TGTGCCAGCAGCGAGCAGGGGGGACCGACTGAAGCTTTCTTT
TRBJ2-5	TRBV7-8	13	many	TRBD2	CASTIGTSGGPEF	TGTGCCAGCACCATAGGGACTAGCGGGGGCCCGGAGTTC
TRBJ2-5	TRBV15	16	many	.	CATSRERGGGEETQYF	TGTGCCACCAGCAGAGAACGAGGCGGGGGCGAAGAGACCCAGTACTTC
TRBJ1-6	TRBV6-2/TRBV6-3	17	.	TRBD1	CASSERPDRVYNSPLHF	TGTGCCAGCAGTGAACGCCCGGACAGGGTCTATAATTCACCCCTCCACTTT
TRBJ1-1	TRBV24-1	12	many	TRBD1	CATSDATGKAFF	TGTGCCACCAGTGATGCGACAGGGAAAGCTTTCTTT
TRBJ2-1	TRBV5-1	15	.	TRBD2	CASSLEGLASNEQFF	TGCGCCAGCAGCTTGGAAGGACTAGCGAGTAATGAGCAGTTCTTC
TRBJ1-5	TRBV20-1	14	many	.	CSARAPMTHQPQHF	TGCAGTGCTAGAGCCCCAATGACCCATCAGCCCCAGCATTTT
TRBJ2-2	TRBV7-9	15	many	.	CASSPLGGVFGELFF	TGTGCCAGCAGCCCGCTTGGTGGTGTGTTCGGGGAGCTGTTTTTT
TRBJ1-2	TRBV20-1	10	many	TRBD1	CSAFRQGYTF	TGCAGTGCTTTTCGACAGGGGTACACCTTC
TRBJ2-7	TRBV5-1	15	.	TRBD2	CASSLSSGTSYEQYF	TGCGCCAGCAGCTTATCGAGCGGGACCTCCTACGAGCAGTACTTC
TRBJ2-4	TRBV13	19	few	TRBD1	CASSSIQNGTGLAKNIQYF	TGTGCCAGCAGCTCAATACAGAATGGGACAGGATTAGCCAAAAACATTCAGTACTTC
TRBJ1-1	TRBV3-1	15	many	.	CASSQELIMTTEAFF	TGTGCCAGCAGCCAAGAATTGATCATGACCACTGAAGCTTTCTTT
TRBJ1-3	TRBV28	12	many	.	CASSLQGNTIYF	TGTGCCAGCAGTTTACAGGGAAACACCATATATTTT
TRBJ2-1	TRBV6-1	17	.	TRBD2	CASSQRTSGGASNEQFF	TGTGCCAGCAGTCAAAGGACTAGCGGGGGGGCGTCAAATGAGCAGTTCTTC
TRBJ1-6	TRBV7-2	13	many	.	CASSKIGDSPLHF	TGTGCCAGCAGCAAGATCGGTGATTCACCCCTCCACTTT
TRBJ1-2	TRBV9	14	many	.	CASSVDYRAYGYTF	TGTGCCAGCAGCGTCGATTACAGGGCCTATGGCTACACCTTC
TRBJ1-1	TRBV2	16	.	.	CASSAVFLTGRAEAFF	TGTGCCAGCAGTGCAGTGTTTCTAACAGGCCGAGCTGAAGCTTTCTTT
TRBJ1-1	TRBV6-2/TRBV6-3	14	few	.	CASTSWGGNTEAFF	TGTGCCAGCACGAGTTGGGGGGGGAACACTGAAGCTTTCTTT
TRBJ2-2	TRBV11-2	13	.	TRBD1	CASSSDRGAELFF	TGTGCCAGTAGCTCGGACAGGGGCGCGGAGCTGTTTTTT
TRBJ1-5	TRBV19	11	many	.	CASSSLWVQHF	TGTGCCAGTAGTAGCCTGTGGGTCCAGCATTTT
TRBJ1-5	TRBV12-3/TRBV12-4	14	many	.	CASSKGQRDQPQHF	TGTGCCAGCAGTAAAGGACAGAGGGATCAGCCCCAGCATTTT
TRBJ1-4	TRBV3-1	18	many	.	CASSQDLVGAATNEKLFF	TGTGCCAGCAGCCAAGATCTTGTGGGGGCGGCAACTAATGAAAAACTGTTTTTT
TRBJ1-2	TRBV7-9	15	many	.	CASSLAAPVVYGYTF	TGTGCCAGCAGCTTAGCGGCTCCAGTCGTATATGGCTACACCTTC
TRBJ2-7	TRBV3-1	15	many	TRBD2	CASSQDPAGGDEQYF	TGTGCCAGCAGCCAAGATCCAGCGGGGGGTGACGAGCAGTACTTC
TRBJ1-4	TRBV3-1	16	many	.	CASSQDLAAGDKGLFF	TGTGCCAGCAGCCAAGATTTGGCGGCAGGCGATAAGGGACTGTTTTTT
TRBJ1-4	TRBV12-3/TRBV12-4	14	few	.	CSSSFRTANEKLFF	TGTTCCAGCAGTTTCCGGACAGCTAATGAAAAACTGTTTTTT
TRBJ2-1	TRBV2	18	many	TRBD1	CASSAYSTGGIGRNEQFF	TGTGCCAGCAGCGCCTACAGTACAGGGGGCATTGGGAGGAATGAGCAGTTCTTC
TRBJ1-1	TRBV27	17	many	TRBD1	CASSLRDRGRNGYEAFF	TGTGCCAGCAGTCTCCGGGACAGGGGACGAAACGGATATGAAGCTTTCTTT
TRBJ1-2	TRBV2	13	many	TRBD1	CASSAGQRGGYTF	TGTGCCAGCAGTGCGGGACAGCGAGGGGGCTACACCTTC
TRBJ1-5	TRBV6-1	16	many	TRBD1	CASTPQDRGSNQPQHF	TGTGCCAGCACTCCTCAGGACAGGGGTAGCAATCAGCCCCAGCATTTT
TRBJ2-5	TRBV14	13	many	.	CASSQRRGETQYF	TGTGCCAGCAGCCAACGGAGGGGAGAGACCCAGTACTTC
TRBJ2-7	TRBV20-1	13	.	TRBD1	CSAVPGQGYEQYF	TGCAGTGCCGTCCCGGGACAGGGGTACGAGCAGTACTTC
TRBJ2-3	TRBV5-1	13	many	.	CASSAGSTDTQYF	TGCGCCAGCAGTGCGGGGAGCACAGATACGCAGTATTTT
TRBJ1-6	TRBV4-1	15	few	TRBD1	CASSQTGALNSPLHF	TGCGCCAGCAGCCAGACAGGGGCCCTTAATTCACCCCTCCACTTT
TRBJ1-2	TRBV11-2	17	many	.	CASSLDLIGTTVHGYTF	TGTGCCAGCAGCTTAGATCTGATCGGGACGACGGTTCATGGCTACACCTTC
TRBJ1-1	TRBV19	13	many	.	CASTQQLNTEAFF	TGTGCCAGTACGCAACAGCTGAACACTGAAGCTTTCTTT
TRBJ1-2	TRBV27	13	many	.	CASSAGTNYGYTF	TGTGCCAGCAGTGCAGGAACTAACTATGGCTACACCTTC
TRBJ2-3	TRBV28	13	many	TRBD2	CASSRGGTDTQYF	TGTGCCAGCAGTCGGGGGGGGACAGATACGCAGTATTTT
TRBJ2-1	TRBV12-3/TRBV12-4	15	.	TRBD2	CASSSGLAVLNEQFF	TGTGCCAGCAGTTCGGGACTAGCGGTTCTAAATGAGCAGTTCTTC
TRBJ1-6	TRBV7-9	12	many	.	CASSPSGSPLHF	TGTGCCAGCAGCCCTAGTGGTTCACCCCTCCACTTT
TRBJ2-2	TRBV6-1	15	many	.	CASSPTGTVTGELFF	TGTGCCAGCAGCCCAACCGGGACCGTCACCGGGGAGCTGTTTTTT
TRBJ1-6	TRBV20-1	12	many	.	CSARRDNSPLHF	TGCAGTGCTAGGCGCGATAATTCACCCCTCCACTTT
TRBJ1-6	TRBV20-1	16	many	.	CSAPGQPFWANSPLHF	TGCAGTGCTCCCGGACAGCCCTTCTGGGCGAATTCACCCCTCCACTTT